The clone carrying this T cell receptor (beta chain) was detected once. Healthy donors formed controls matched for age and sex. TEMRA cells were FACS-enriched, with CD8+ and CD4+ T cells isolated negatively. V shed 4 bases and J shed 1 base, with 7 bases lying between them. CDR3 size: 13 residues. With random hexamers, roughly 0.45 to 1 ug RNA was reverse transcribed. In TCRdb, the immunoSEQ multiplex PCR reads were re-called with MiXCR into one record per CDR3 protein. Found here are about 120,000 distinct CDR3 sequences, 92% of them singletons; the top ten hold roughly 0.12%. These data belong to a study of CD8 T cells in Susac syndrome.

This TCR derives from a human donor in good health. Sequenced material: CD8+ T cells from PBMCs. The rearrangement links TRBV12-3 or TRBV12-4 to TRBJ1-1; perhaps TRBD1 as D (5 bases). CDR3 region: CASSWGGNTEAFF. The CDR3 DNA reads TGTGCCAGCAGTTGGGGGGGGAACACTGAAGCTTTCTTT.